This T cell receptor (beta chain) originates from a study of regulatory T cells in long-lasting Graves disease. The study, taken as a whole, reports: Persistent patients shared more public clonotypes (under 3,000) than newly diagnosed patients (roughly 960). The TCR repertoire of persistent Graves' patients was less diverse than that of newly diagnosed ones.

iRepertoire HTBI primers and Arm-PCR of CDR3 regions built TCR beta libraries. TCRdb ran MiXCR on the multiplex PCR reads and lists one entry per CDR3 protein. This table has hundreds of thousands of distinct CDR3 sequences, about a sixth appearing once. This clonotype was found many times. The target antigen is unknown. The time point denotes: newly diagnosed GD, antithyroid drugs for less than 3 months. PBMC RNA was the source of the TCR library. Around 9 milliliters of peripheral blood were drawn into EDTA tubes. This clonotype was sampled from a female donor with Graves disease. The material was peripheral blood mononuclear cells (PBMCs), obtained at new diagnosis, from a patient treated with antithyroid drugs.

The CDR3 nucleotides are TGTGCCAGCAGTCTCTCGGGTGGGTACGAGCAGTACTTC. It yields the protein CASSLSGGYEQYF. This chain uses TRBV11-2 with TRBJ2-7; D is uncertain. From germline, CDR1 is SGHAT and CDR2 FQNNGV. The length of the CDR3 is 13 residues. The germline V and J ends were trimmed by 6 bases and 4 bases, with 13 bases remaining between them.